This entry concerns a single T cell receptor beta chain. Its antigen is undetermined. This sample was included in a study of CD4+ T cells in melanoma. Broader study findings: CD8+ T cell, macrophage and B cell function reportedly correlated with neoantigen-specific CD4+ T cells. Neoantigen-specific CD4+ T cells in melanoma reportedly had diverse differentiation states.

The CDR3 sequence is 16 residues long. Trimming took 4 bases from V and 0 from J, leaving 14 bases between them. CDR1 and CDR2 (germline): SGHNT, YYREEE (reference sequence). Sequencing used immunoSEQ multiplex PCR; TCRdb keeps in-frame clones, though not all of them. The sample has 11,000 or so clones, approximately 66% seen once. V gene TRBV5-4 combines with J gene TRBJ2-4; D is tentatively TRBD1 or TRBD2 (5 bases each). The TCR sequence derives from a human donor with melanoma. The sample was cells from a culture (not recorded whether cultured in vitro). The CDR3 is CASSVRGDLAKNIQYF. The CDR3, as DNA: TGTGCCAGCAGCGTCCGGGGCGACCTAGCCAAAAACATTCAGTACTTC.